This T cell receptor beta chain originates from a study of Tregs in tolerant kidney transplant recipients. Unstimulated Tregs (CD4+CD25+CD127-) and CD4+CD25- non-Tregs were sorted from PBMCs. Regulatory T cells were sorted from thawed PBMCs rested overnight at 37°C with around 190 IU/ml IL-2. V lost 3 bases to trimming and J lost 13 bases, with 13 bases between them. This CDR3 contains 12 residues. Germline-derived CDR1 and CDR2 are SEHNR and FQNEAQ (reference sequence). As concerns this clone: Antigen unknown.

Study outcomes and limitations: Activated donor B cell expansion appeared to reveal the most relevant donor-specific TCRbeta repertoire. For some patients, primers changed over time, blocking nucleotide-level comparison.

Repertoires were generated with immunoSEQ multiplex PCR, while TCRdb's copy carries only in-frame clones and drops some. The data contain 60,000 or so clones, approximately 85% of them seen just once; the ten biggest clones take up approximately 2.3%. This chain uses TRBV7-9 with TRBJ2-1; perhaps TRBD1 as D (6 bases). The receptor was isolated from a human donor who received a combined kidney and bone marrow transplant. The material was Tregs from blood, obtained before the transplant. CDR3 coding DNA: TGTGCCAGCAGCTTTGAGGGACAAACACAGTTCTTC. Its translation is CASSFEGQTQFF.